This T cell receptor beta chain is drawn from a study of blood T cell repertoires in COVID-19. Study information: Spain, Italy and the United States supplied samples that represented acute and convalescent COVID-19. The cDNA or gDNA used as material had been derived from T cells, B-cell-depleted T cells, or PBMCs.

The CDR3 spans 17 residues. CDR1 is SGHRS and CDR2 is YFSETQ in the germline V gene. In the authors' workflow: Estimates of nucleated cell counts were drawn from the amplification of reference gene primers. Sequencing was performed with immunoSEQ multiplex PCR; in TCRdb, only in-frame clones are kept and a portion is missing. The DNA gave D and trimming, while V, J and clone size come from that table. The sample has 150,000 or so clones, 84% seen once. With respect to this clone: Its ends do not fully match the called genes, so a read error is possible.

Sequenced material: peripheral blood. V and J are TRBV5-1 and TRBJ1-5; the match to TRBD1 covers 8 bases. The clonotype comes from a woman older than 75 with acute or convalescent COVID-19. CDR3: CASSEGTGSLSDQPQHF. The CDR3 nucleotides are TGCGCCAGCAGCGAGGGGACAGGAAGCCTTAGCGATCAGCCCCAGCATTTT.